The rows below give T cell receptor beta chains drawn from one sample of a study of blood T cell repertoires in COVID-19. Clones were sequenced by immunoSEQ multiplex PCR, and TCRdb holds only the in-frame ones, with some missing. The table includes 55,000 to 65,000 clones, just under 85% detected once. Sequencing was performed on peripheral blood. Receptor source: a man aged 60-69 years with acute or convalescent COVID-19. Each CDR3 is given with its conserved first and last residue. Each record gives: CDR3 DNA, CDR3 protein, V gene, clone size, D gene, J gene. The D gene is left open where the match is weak. A clone size is listed for some rows: how often the clone was seen (once, few, many), or a class if it is expanded.

TGTGCCAGCAGCCCGATGATGACTAGCGGGGGGGACCAAGAGACCCAGTACTTC CASSPMMTSGGDQETQYF TRBV4-2 few TRBD2 TRBJ2-5
TGTGCCAGCAGCTCCGTCGTGACAGGGAACACTGAAGCTTTCTTT CASSSVVTGNTEAFF TRBV5-4 - - TRBJ1-1
TGTGCCAGCAGCTTGGACGGGGAATATTCACCCCTCCACTTT CASSLDGEYSPLHF TRBV5-4 - - TRBJ1-6
TGTGCCAGCTCACCATTCGAGGGATCCGACACTGAAGCTTTCTTT CASSPFEGSDTEAFF TRBV18 - - TRBJ1-1
TGTGCCAGCAGCCCCTCCGGAGGAAGCGGGGGCCCTTGGGAGCAGTACTTC CASSPSGGSGGPWEQYF TRBV9 - TRBD2 TRBJ2-7
TGTGCCTGGGGGCGGGCTAGCGGGGGGGACAATGAGCAGTTCTTC CAWGRASGGDNEQFF TRBV30 - TRBD2 TRBJ2-1
TGTGCCAGCAGTGAAGTCGGGGGGCGCGAAGGCTACACCTTC CASSEVGGREGYTF TRBV6-1 - - TRBJ1-2
TGTGCCAGCAGCTTAGGGGGGCCTGGGAACACCATATATTTT CASSLGGPGNTIYF TRBV7-8 - - TRBJ1-3
TGTGCCAGCAGCCGAAGCGGGGGCAAGAACACCGGGGAGCTGTTTTTT CASSRSGGKNTGELFF TRBV11-3 - TRBD2 TRBJ2-2
TGTGCCAGTAGTGACAGGGGGCGGGGTAATGAAAAACTGTTTTTT CASSDRGRGNEKLFF TRBV19 - TRBD1 TRBJ1-4
TGCGCCAGCAGCTGGGGACAGGGGGGCAACGAGCAGTACTTC CASSWGQGGNEQYF TRBV5-1 - TRBD1 TRBJ2-7
TGCAGCGCTCTGGAATCAGACAGCCTCTATGGCTACACCTTC CSALESDSLYGYTF TRBV29-1 - - TRBJ1-2
TGTGCCAGCAGTTACTCCAGGCTAGGCTACACCTTC CASSYSRLGYTF TRBV6-5 - - TRBJ1-2
TGCGCCAGCAGTTCTGACAGGGGCGGAGAGACCCAGTACTTC CASSSDRGGETQYF TRBV10-2 once TRBD1 TRBJ2-5
TGTGCCAGCAGCTTGGCCGGCGGTAACTACGGCTATGGCTACACCTTC CASSLAGGNYGYGYTF TRBV5-5 - - TRBJ1-2
TGTGCCAGCAGTGATGCAGGGATCCCCTATGGCTACACCTTC CASSDAGIPYGYTF TRBV2 once - TRBJ1-2
TGTGCCACCAGCTCGGTAAGAGCGGGTTTCACAGATACGCAGTATTTT CATSSVRAGFTDTQYF TRBV24-1 - - TRBJ2-3
TGTGCCAGCAGTGACAGGGGTGTGTCTGGGGCCAACGTCCTGACTTTC CASSDRGVSGANVLTF TRBV6-2/TRBV6-3 - TRBD1 TRBJ2-6
TGCGCCAGCAGCTTGGGTCCAGCGGGGGCCGGGGAGCTGTTTTTT CASSLGPAGAGELFF TRBV5-1 few TRBD2 TRBJ2-2
TGTGCCAGCAGTTACTCGGGAGGGGTTGGCGGTGGCTACACCTTC CASSYSGGVGGGYTF TRBV6-6 - - TRBJ1-2
TGTGCCAGCAGCCCGGACAGGTCCTCCTACGAGCAGTACTTC CASSPDRSSYEQYF TRBV9 - TRBD1 TRBJ2-7
TGTGCCAGCAGCTTAGACGGGGGTTCCGTCGCAGATACGCAGTATTTT CASSLDGGSVADTQYF TRBV11-3 - - TRBJ2-3
TGTGCCAGCGGGGGCCAACTAGCCAACGTCCTGACTTTC CASGGQLANVLTF TRBV6-5 once - TRBJ2-6
TGTGCCAGCAGCTCTAGGGGCTTCAGCTCCTACAATGAGCAGTTCTTC CASSSRGFSSYNEQFF TRBV7-3 - - TRBJ2-1
TGTGCCAGCAGCTTAGAGGCAGGGTGGGCTCAGCCCCAGCATTTT CASSLEAGWAQPQHF TRBV7-2 - - TRBJ1-5
TGTGCCACCAGCAGACCCTTGGGAGTGGATGAGCAGTTCTTC CATSRPLGVDEQFF TRBV15 - - TRBJ2-1
TGTGCCAGCAGCTTAAGGCCGGGACAGCAAGGAAACACCATATATTTT CASSLRPGQQGNTIYF TRBV7-9 - TRBD1 TRBJ1-3
TGTGCCAGCAGTACTACAGGGGTAAAACTGTTTTTT CASSTTGVKLFF TRBV2 - TRBD1 TRBJ1-4
TGTGCCAGTATCCCAACAGGGGGAACTGAAAAACTGTTTTTT CASIPTGGTEKLFF TRBV19 - TRBD1 TRBJ1-4
TGTGCCAGCTTGTGGGGCAGGCTAAACTCTGGGGCCAACGTCCTGACTTTC CASLWGRLNSGANVLTF TRBV11-2 few - TRBJ2-6